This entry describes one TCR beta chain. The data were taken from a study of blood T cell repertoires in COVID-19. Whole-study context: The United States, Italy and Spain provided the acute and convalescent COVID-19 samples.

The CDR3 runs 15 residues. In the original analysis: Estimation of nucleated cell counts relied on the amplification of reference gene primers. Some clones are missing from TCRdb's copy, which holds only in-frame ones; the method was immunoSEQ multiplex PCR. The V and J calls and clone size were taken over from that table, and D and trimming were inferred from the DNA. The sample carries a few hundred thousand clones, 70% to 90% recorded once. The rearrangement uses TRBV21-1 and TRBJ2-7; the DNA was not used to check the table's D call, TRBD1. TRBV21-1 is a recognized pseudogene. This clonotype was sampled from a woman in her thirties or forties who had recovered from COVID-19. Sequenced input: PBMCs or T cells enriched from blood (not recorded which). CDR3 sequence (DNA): TGTGCCAGCGGCAGGATCGGACAGGGTCCCAGCGAGCAGTACTTC. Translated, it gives CASGRIGQGPSEQYF.